These 7 T cell receptor beta chains were sequenced from one sample in a study of cytomegalovirus exposure and HLA in healthy donors. It was with 60 Vbeta and 13 Jbeta primers that the PCR ran. Measured with immunoSEQ multiplex PCR; TCRdb has only the in-frame clones, and not every one. The sample includes some 160,000 clones, around 77% of them seen just once. Material for sequencing was PBMCs. These receptors were collected from a man between 40 and 49 years old in good health and CMV-seronegative.

This chain joins TRBV19 and TRBJ1-1; 7 nucleotides match TRBD1. Trimming at V came to 4 bases and at J to 0 bases, leaving 2 bases not matched to a gene. From germline, CDR1 is LNHDA and CDR2 SQIVND (reference sequence). The CDR3 consists of 14 residues. CDR3 nucleotides: TGTGCCAGTAGTACGGGACAGTTGAACACTGAAGCTTTCTTT. This encodes CASSTGQLNTEAFF. Filled out from reference TRBV19 and TRBJ1-1, the complete variable domain reads DGGITQSPKYLFRKEGQNVTLSCEQNLNHDAMYWYRQDPGQGLRLIYYSQIVNDFQKGDIAEGYSVSREKKESFPLTVTSAQKNPTAFYLCASSTGQLNTEAFFGQGTRLTVV.

The rearrangement uses TRBV19 and TRBJ2-2; 8 nucleotides line up with TRBD1. CDR3 size: 14 residues. The V segment lost 7 bases and the J segment 8 bases; nucleotides outside the gene matches: 9. The germline gives CDR1 LNHDA, CDR2 SQIVND (reference sequence). The CDR3 nucleotides read TGTGCCAGTAAAAAGGGACAGGCCGTAGGGGAGCTGTTTTTT. This translates into CASKKGQAVGELFF.

V usage is TRBV4-2 and J usage is TRBJ1-1; D gene uncertain. This CDR3 spans 15 amino acids. V was clipped by 4 bases and J by 5 bases, with 17 bases between them. Germline CDR1 reads LGHNA; CDR2 reads YNFKEQ. DNA for the CDR3: TGTGCCAGCAGCCTCCGACTAGAGGGTACGACTGAAGCTTTCTTT. Amino acid sequence: CASSLRLEGTTEAFF.

The rearrangement joins TRBV29-1 to TRBJ1-2; possibly TRBD1 for D (6 bases). The CDR3 covers 17 residues. The V end lost 0 bases, the J end lost 0 bases, and 17 bases lay between the germline ends. Germline V CDR1 and CDR2: SQVTM, ANQGSEA. In nucleotides, the CDR3 is TGCAGCGTTGAAGATCCAGGGGAAAGGGGCTCTAACTATGGCTACACCTTC. Protein sequence: CSVEDPGERGSNYGYTF.

Worth noting for this clone: One end of the junction fails to match germline, which may point to a read error. V usage is TRBV7-9 and J usage is TRBJ1-4; no clear D gene. CDR3 length: 15 residues. The germline V gene encodes CDR1 SEHNR and CDR2 FQNEAQ (reference sequence). CDR3 coding DNA: TGTTCCAGCAGCTTAGCGGCAGGCCGAAATGAAAAACTGTTTTTT. It specifies CSSSLAAGRNEKLFF.

This chain joins TRBV25-1 and TRBJ2-3; the D gene is possibly TRBD2 (6 bases). Germline assignment: CDR1 MGHDK and CDR2 SYGVNS. V gave up 4 bases and J gave up 2 bases, with 16 bases separating them. The CDR3 consists of 16 residues. CDR3 in DNA: TGTGCCAGCAGTGGGAGGGTGAGGGCTAACACAGATACGCAGTATTTT. This codes for CASSGRVRANTDTQYF. The full variable domain, rest sourced from reference TRBV25-1 and TRBJ2-3, is EADIYQTPRYLVIGTGKKITLECSQTMGHDKMYWYQQDPGMELHLIHYSYGVNSTEKGDLSSESTVSRIRTEHFPLTLESARPSHTSQYLCASSGRVRANTDTQYFGPGTRLTVL.

V gene TRBV5-1 combines with J gene TRBJ2-1, with TRBD1 identical over 7 bases. Trimming at V came to 1 base and at J to 6 bases, leaving 7 bases not matched to a gene. There are 15 residues in the CDR3. Looked up from germline, CDR1 is SGHRS and CDR2 is YFSETQ. The CDR3 DNA reads TGCGCCAGCAGCTTGTTTCCGACAGGGTCCAATGAGCAGTTCTTC. This codes for CASSLFPTGSNEQFF.